Sequencing of this T cell receptor (beta chain) was carried out in a study of T-cell reconstitution after alpha-beta-depleted transplantation in children. This CDR3 has 15 amino acids. The ends were cut back, 4 bases at V and 6 bases at J, with 16 bases in the middle. CDR1 SGHRS and CDR2 YFSETQ come from the germline V gene. This clonotype was observed at least ten times. Preparing the TCRbeta library involved the use of unique molecular identifiers. A single record per CDR3 protein comes from TCRdb applying MiXCR to the PCR reads. The data contain about 240,000 distinct CDR3 sequences, more than 10% of them singletons.

The chain uses TRBV5-1 and TRBJ2-2, with no clear D. This TCR was sampled from a human donor who donated a stem cell graft to a child with acute lymphoblastic leukemia. Sample: PBMCs from the stem cell graft donor, taken from the stem cell graft. The CDR3 loop is CASSLTRRVAGELFF. In DNA form, the CDR3 reads TGCGCCAGCAGCCTTACTCGACGGGTGGCCGGGGAGCTGTTTTTT.